This is a list of T cell receptor beta chains from one sample in a study of CD8+ T cells in alopecia areata. TCRdb keeps only in-frame clones here, not all; method: immunoSEQ multiplex PCR. The table records around 97,000 clones, approximately 60% of them present only once. The specimen sequenced was CD4+ T cells sorted from blood. These receptors all stem from a human donor in good health. CDR3s include the opening cysteine and the closing phenylalanine or tryptophan. The order of the fields is V gene, D gene, CDR3 protein. The D gene is left open where the match is weak.

TRBV7-2 . CASSLVQGSGQPQHF
TRBV5-6 . CASSLIGVNTGELFF
TRBV29-1 . CSVGLAGHYGYTF
TRBV20-1 . CSARQEATQYF
TRBV6-5 . CASSYNGHYGYTF
TRBV30 TRBD1 CAWSDGQGDEQYF
TRBV6-5 . CASRRDRGETQYF
TRBV25-1 . CASSEYWTPNEQFF
TRBV7-2 . CASSLAGGLSYEQYF
TRBV28 . CASSLMAPTYEQYF
TRBV29-1 . CSVEQGSGYTF
TRBV11-1 . CASSFRPSSSDEQFF
TRBV29-1 TRBD2 CSVRGSGELFF
TRBV18 . CASSPGSDTQYF
TRBV7-8 . CASTPYGTDYNEQFF
TRBV30 TRBD2 CAWTGGAGNEQFF